This T cell receptor beta chain was sequenced in a study of radiotherapy plus CTLA-4 blockade in lung cancer. Across the whole study: Patients showed objective responses in about 20% of cases and disease control in 31%.

Profiling relied on immunoSEQ multiplex PCR, and the TCRdb table lists in-frame clones only, not all of them. The data contain under 35,000 clones, approximately 77% of them singletons. The source material was peripheral blood, sampled from a patient treated with radiotherapy plus ipilimumab. The sequence derives from a human donor with non-small cell lung cancer whose response to radiotherapy plus ipilimumab could not be evaluated.

The CDR3 reads CASSLASQGAYEQYF. The CDR3 region has the DNA TGTGCCAGCAGCTTAGCAAGCCAGGGCGCGTACGAGCAGTACTTC. The chain carries TRBV7-2 and TRBJ2-7, with a possible D match to TRBD1 (5 bases). V lost 0 bases and J 4 bases, leaving 13 bases between the germline ends. The CDR3 has 15 residues. CDR1 and CDR2 from the germline V gene are SGHTA and FQGNSA.